Following are 22 T cell receptor beta chains from one sample sequenced in a study of CD8 T cell repertoires and HIV-1 epitope variants. These receptors' targets are unknown. Generated by immunoSEQ multiplex PCR, the TCRdb table keeps only in-frame clones and is missing some. This sample carries around 4,500 clones, around 70% of them seen once, and the ten largest clones take 44%. Sequenced input: cultured CD8+ T cells derived from PBMCs. Receptor source: a male donor with HIV.

In its sample, this clone was seen a few times. The J gene is TRBJ2-7, the V gene TRBV28; D is possibly TRBD1 or TRBD2 (5 bases each). This CDR3 is 12 amino acids long. Germline values: CDR1 MDHEN, CDR2 SYDVKM. V lost 3 bases to trimming and J lost 4 bases, with 7 bases between them. CDR3 sequence (DNA): TGTGCCAGCAGTTTCGAGGGGTACGAGCAGTACTTC. It encodes CASSFEGYEQYF.

The J gene is TRBJ2-3, the V gene TRBV4-1; D not certain. The CDR3 loop spans 15 amino acids. Germline CDR1 reads MGHRA; CDR2 reads YSYEKL. Trimming cost V 0 bases and J 1 base, with 8 bases left between them. CDR3: CASSQEGQRTDTQYF. The CDR3 nucleotides are TGCGCCAGCAGCCAAGAGGGTCAGCGCACAGATACGCAGTATTTT.

The chain has TRBV19 and TRBJ1-4; 7 bases line up with TRBD1. There are 17 residues in the CDR3. J gave up 8 bases and V 4 bases, and 16 bases lay outside the gene matches. Looked up from germline, CDR1 is LNHDA and CDR2 is SQIVND (reference sequence). CDR3 nucleotide sequence: TGTGCCAGTAGTACACAAACGGACAGGACGATGCGGGAAAAACTGTTTTTT. Protein sequence: CASSTQTDRTMREKLFF.

This clone is large in the sample. V and J are TRBV19 and TRBJ2-7, with D maybe TRBD2 (6 bases). The CDR3 has 14 residues. The germline V gene encodes CDR1 LNHDA and CDR2 SQIVND (reference sequence). Between the trimmed V and J ends, which lost 4 bases and 4 bases, there was a span of 14 bases. CDR3 nucleotides: TGTGCCAGTAGTACCCTAGCGACAGAATACGAGCAGTACTTC. This codes for CASSTLATEYEQYF.

The chain carries TRBV4-2 and TRBJ1-1; no firm D call. Per the germline V gene, CDR1 is LGHNA and CDR2 is YNFKEQ. V was shortened by 1 base and J by 0 bases, with 6 bases between the two germline ends. There are 14 residues in the CDR3. CDR3 amino acids: CASSQGVLNTEAFF. CDR3 coding DNA: TGTGCCAGCAGCCAAGGGGTTTTGAACACTGAAGCTTTCTTT.

V and J are TRBV4-1 and TRBJ1-5, with a weak D call TRBD1 (5 bases). Trimming removed 0 bases at V and 4 bases at J, with 10 bases between. CDR1 is MGHRA, CDR2 YSYEKL, per germline. The CDR3 runs 15 residues. CDR3 amino acids: CASSQDRAGNQPQHF. The CDR3 DNA follows: TGCGCCAGCAGCCAAGATCGTGCAGGGAATCAGCCCCAGCATTTT.

J is TRBJ1-1 and V is TRBV10-3, with D unresolved. Germline-derived CDR1 and CDR2 are ENHRY and SYGVKD. The length of the CDR3 is 12 residues. V was pared by 6 bases and J by 0 bases, with 5 bases between. CDR3 sequence (DNA): TGTGCCATCAGCCCAATGAACACTGAAGCTTTCTTT. Its translation is CAISPMNTEAFF.

The chain uses TRBV7-9 and TRBJ2-7, with D perhaps TRBD2 (5 bases). The CDR3 has 12 residues. Germline-derived CDR1 and CDR2 are SEHNR and FQNEAQ (reference sequence). Trimming removed 7 bases at V and 2 bases at J, with 9 bases between. This CDR3 is CASTAGTYEQYF. The CDR3 DNA sequence: TGTGCCAGCACGGCGGGTACCTACGAGCAGTACTTC. Drawing the rest from reference TRBV7-9 and TRBJ2-7, the complete variable domain is DTGVSQNPRHKITKRGQNVTFRCDPISEHNRLYWYRQTLGQGPEFLTYFQNEAQLEKSRLLSDRFSAERPKGSFSTLEIQRTEQGDSAMYLCASTAGTYEQYFGPGTRLTVT.

This clone was counted once. This chain uses TRBV29-1 with TRBJ1-1, with 7 positions matching TRBD1. Unmatched junction bases numbered 1, after V lost 7 bases and J lost 2 bases. The CDR3 length is 11 residues. The germline V gene has CDR1 SQVTM and CDR2 ANQGSEA. The DNA for the CDR3 is TGCAGCGGGGACAGTAACACTGAAGCTTTCTTT. Translation gives CSGDSNTEAFF.

CDR3: CASSLEGQYYEQYF. The CDR3 DNA follows: TGCGCCAGCAGCTTGGAAGGACAGTACTACGAGCAGTACTTC. This chain joins TRBV5-1 and TRBJ2-7; TRBD1 might be the D (6 bases). Germline CDR1 is SGHRS and CDR2 is YFSETQ. The V end was cut by 0 bases, the J end by 3 bases, with 10 bases between. CDR3 length equals 14 residues.

This clone was picked up a small number of times. The chain is built from TRBV7-9 and TRBJ2-2; D gene ambiguous. In germline, CDR1 is SEHNR, CDR2 FQNEAQ (reference sequence). The CDR3 is 14 amino acids. Trimming left V 3 bases short and J 1 base short, with 6 bases between. CDR3: CASSFRGNTGELFF. Written as DNA, the CDR3 is TGTGCCAGCAGCTTTCGCGGGAACACCGGGGAGCTGTTTTTT. Filled out from reference TRBV7-9 and TRBJ2-2, the complete variable domain reads DTGVSQNPRHKITKRGQNVTFRCDPISEHNRLYWYRQTLGQGPEFLTYFQNEAQLEKSRLLSDRFSAERPKGSFSTLEIQRTEQGDSAMYLCASSFRGNTGELFFGEGSRLTVL.

This chain joins TRBV10-3 and TRBJ2-2; D is unresolved. V gave up 3 bases and J gave up 5 bases, with 13 bases separating them. The germline gives CDR1 ENHRY, CDR2 SYGVKD. CDR3 length equals 15 residues. The DNA of the CDR3 is TGTGCCATCAGTGAAAATCTAGGCGTTACCGGGGAGCTGTTTTTT. This translates into CAISENLGVTGELFF.

DNA for the CDR3: TGTGCCAGCAGCTTGGGACCGCCGACTGCCTCCTACGAGCAGTACTTC. It translates to CASSLGPPTASYEQYF. V and J are TRBV13 and TRBJ2-7; D is tentatively TRBD1 or TRBD2 (5 bases each). Germline CDR1 PRHDT, CDR2 FYEKMQ (reference sequence). Trimming took 3 bases from V and 0 from J, leaving 15 bases between them. The CDR3 contains 16 residues. The full variable domain, with the rest looked up from reference TRBV13 and TRBJ2-7, is AAGVIQSPRHLIKEKRETATLKCYPIPRHDTVYWYQQGPGQDPQFLISFYEKMQSDKGSIPDRFSAQQFSDYHSELNMSSLELGDSALYFCASSLGPPTASYEQYFGPGTRLTVT.

This clone was found a few times. The V and J genes are TRBV29-1 and TRBJ1-1; TRBD1 matches 8 bases. This CDR3 comprises 14 residues. Trimming cost V 3 bases and J 4 bases; bases outside gene matches: 7. The germline V gene encodes CDR1 SQVTM and CDR2 ANQGSEA. As DNA, the CDR3 is TGCAGCGTTGAGAGGCAGGGGGCAATCACTGAAGCTTTCTTT. Translation gives CSVERQGAITEAFF.

The sample holds one count of this clone. The chain uses TRBV11-3 and TRBJ1-1; no definite D call. Per the germline V gene, CDR1 is SGHNT and CDR2 is YENEEA. V was trimmed by 0 bases and J by 0 bases, leaving 2 bases between them. This CDR3 region has 13 residues. DNA for the CDR3: TGTGCCAGCAGCTTAGAGGTGAACACTGAAGCTTTCTTT. It yields the protein CASSLEVNTEAFF.

This clone ranks as medium-sized. V is TRBV5-1 and J is TRBJ2-7, with no clear D. Germline CDR1 and CDR2: SGHRS and YFSETQ. V lost 4 bases and J lost 3, with 14 bases in between. The CDR3 contains 14 residues. CDR3: CASSPELDYYEQYF. CDR3 coding DNA: TGCGCCAGCAGCCCTGAGTTGGATTACTACGAGCAGTACTTC. The variable domain in full, completed from reference TRBV5-1 and TRBJ2-7, reads KAGVTQTPRYLIKTRGQQVTLSCSPISGHRSVSWYQQTPGQGLQFLFEYFSETQRNKGNFPGRFSGRQFSNSRSEMNVSTLELGDSALYLCASSPELDYYEQYFGPGTRLTVT.

The rearrangement uses TRBV11-2 and TRBJ2-6; 8 positions match TRBD1. Germline V gene lookup returns CDR1 SGHAT and CDR2 FQNNGV. V lost 1 base to trimming and J lost 0 bases; unmatched junction nucleotides: 8. This CDR3 contains 19 residues. DNA for the CDR3: TGTGCCAGCAGCTTAGCCTCAGGGGGCGGGTACTCTGGGGCCAACGTCCTGACTTTC. Translating gives CASSLASGGGYSGANVLTF.

The V and J genes are TRBV28 and TRBJ1-1; the D is unclear. CDR3 length equals 13 residues. The V and J ends lost 1 base and 8 bases respectively, with 11 bases between them. In germline, CDR1 is MDHEN, CDR2 SYDVKM. The CDR3 loop reads CASSLLGSGEAFF. The CDR3 nucleotides are TGTGCCAGCAGTTTATTGGGCTCGGGGGAAGCTTTCTTT.

The rearrangement joins TRBV7-2 to TRBJ2-1; 11 nucleotides agree with TRBD2. The CDR3 spans 15 residues. Germline V gene data show CDR1 as SGHTA and CDR2 as FQGNSA. V was pared by 0 bases and J by 5 bases, with 0 bases of the junction left unmatched. The DNA for the CDR3 is TGTGCCAGCAGCTTAGCGGGACTAGCGGACAATGAGCAGTTCTTC. Protein product: CASSLAGLADNEQFF.

V usage is TRBV28 and J usage is TRBJ2-7; 7 bases fit TRBD1. This CDR3 spans 13 amino acids. The germline V gene has CDR1 MDHEN and CDR2 SYDVKM. The junction had 2 bases not matched to a gene; V was cut back by 3 bases and J by 3 bases. Written as DNA, the CDR3 is TGTGCCAGCAGTTTCCGGGACAGCTACGAGCAGTACTTC. Its protein is CASSFRDSYEQYF.

The chain employs TRBV18 and TRBJ2-3, with D uncertain. Germline V CDR1 and CDR2: KGHSH, LQKENI. The CDR3 length is 13 residues. Trimming removed 4 bases from V and 5 bases from J, with 10 bases in between. Here the CDR3 reads CASSLDPGDTQYF. CDR3 bases: TGTGCCAGCTCACTAGACCCAGGAGATACGCAGTATTTT.

Only one count was recorded for this clone. The genes are TRBV13 and TRBJ1-1; TRBD1 matches 10 bases. The J segment lost 5 bases and the V segment lost 5 bases, leaving 5 bases of the junction unmatched. The CDR3 has 14 amino acids. Germline values: CDR1 PRHDT, CDR2 FYEKMQ (reference sequence). The CDR3 is CASSPGQGWTEAFF. The CDR3, as DNA: TGTGCCAGCAGCCCGGGACAGGGGTGGACTGAAGCTTTCTTT.